These 29 T cell receptor beta chains were all obtained from the same sample, sequenced in a study of control samples from healthy donors and cancer patients (TCRdb year 2020). The library was generated by the immunoSEQ multiplex PCR assay. TCRdb carries this immuneACCESS record with in-frame sequences only. Its versions omit some clonotypes, under half of them owing to an unresolved V gene in the studies checked, with the rest unexplained. The sample table lists some 120,000 clones, less than 95% of them with a count of one. About 4% of the sample belongs to the ten largest clones. Sequencing used blood. These receptors originate from a man younger than 40 in good health.

The gene calls are TRBV14 and TRBJ2-5; no firm D call. Trimming removed 1 base at V and 5 bases at J, with 11 bases between. Germline CDR1 is SGHDN and CDR2 is FVKESK. This CDR3 is built from 14 residues. The CDR3 loop reads CASSQGYPGETQYF. As DNA, the CDR3 is TGTGCCAGCAGCCAAGGGTACCCTGGTGAGACCCAGTACTTC.

The chain combines TRBV5-4 with TRBJ2-5; 7 bases match TRBD1. Germline CDR1 and CDR2: SGHNT and YYREEE (reference sequence). V lost 3 bases and J lost 5; bases outside the gene matches: 7. The length of the CDR3 is 14 residues. The chain's CDR3 is CASSSGGQAETQYF. The CDR3, as DNA: TGTGCCAGCAGCTCAGGGGGTCAGGCGGAGACCCAGTACTTC. Full variable domain (missing parts from reference TRBV5-4 and TRBJ2-5): ETGVTQSPTHLIKTRGQQVTLRCSSQSGHNTVSWYQQALGQGPQFIFQYYREEENGRGNFPPRFSGLQFPNYSSELNVNALELDDSALYLCASSSGGQAETQYFGPGTRLLVL.

V is TRBV2 and J is TRBJ1-5; TRBD1 matches at 7 bases. V shed 7 bases and J 2 bases; nucleotides not matched to a gene: 8. Germline CDR1 is SNHLY and CDR2 is FYNNEI. This CDR3 spans 15 amino acids. Here the CDR3 reads CASTRDSRGNQPQHF. Written as DNA, the CDR3 is TGTGCCAGCACGAGGGACAGTCGTGGCAATCAGCCCCAGCATTTT.

The gene calls are TRBV11-2 and TRBJ2-1; a possible D gene is TRBD2 (6 bases). V was pared by 2 bases and J by 5 bases, with 16 bases between. CDR3 length equals 16 residues. Germline V gives CDR1 SGHAT, CDR2 FQNNGV. CDR3: CASSLSSAGIHNEQFF. Here the CDR3 DNA reads TGTGCCAGCAGCTTATCGTCGGCGGGGATTCACAATGAGCAGTTCTTC.

This chain joins TRBV11-3 and TRBJ1-3, with TRBD1 as a possible D gene (6 bases). Germline CDR1 is SGHNT and CDR2 is YENEEA. The CDR3 runs to 16 residues. V dropped 0 bases and J dropped 0 bases, with 9 bases sitting between them. The CDR3 loop is CASSLDGGRSGNTIYF. In nucleotides, the CDR3 is TGTGCCAGCAGCTTAGACGGGGGCCGCTCTGGAAACACCATATATTTT. The complete variable domain, with remaining parts taken from reference TRBV11-3 and TRBJ1-3, reads EAGVVQSPRYKIIEKKQPVAFWCNPISGHNTLYWYLQNLGQGPELLIRYENEEAVDDSQLPKDRFSAERLKGVDSTLKIQPAELGDSAVYLCASSLDGGRSGNTIYFGEGSWLTVV.

The CDR3 DNA is TGTGCCACCAGCGGCACACTAGCGGGGGTCTCAGATACGCAGTATTTT. Its translation is CATSGTLAGVSDTQYF. The chain recombines TRBV15 with TRBJ2-3, with 11 bases matching TRBD2. The CDR3 spans 16 residues. With V trimmed by 5 bases and J by 4 bases, 8 bases remained unmatched. Germline CDR1 LNHNV, CDR2 YYDKDF (reference sequence).

The rearrangement uses TRBV6-6 and TRBJ2-7; TRBD2 matches at 11 bases. The germline gives CDR1 MNHNY, CDR2 SVGAGI (reference sequence). Germline trimming cut 5 bases from V and 0 bases from J; bases unmatched to any gene: 3. The CDR3 runs 15 residues. The CDR3 protein is CASSLLAGVSYEQYF. The CDR3 nucleotides are TGTGCCAGCAGTCTACTAGCGGGGGTCTCCTACGAGCAGTACTTC.

The CDR3 DNA follows: TGTGCCAGCAGCGCCAGAGTTAGAGAATCCGGCTACACCTTC. It translates to CASSARVRESGYTF. V is TRBV9 and J is TRBJ1-2; no clear D gene. The germline V gene encodes CDR1 SGDLS and CDR2 YYNGEE. Trimming took 3 bases from V and 8 from J, leaving 17 bases between them. The CDR3 spans 14 residues.

This chain joins TRBV7-9 and TRBJ2-7, with D unclear. CDR1 and CDR2 (germline): SEHNR, FQNEAQ (reference sequence). Between the trimmed V and J ends, which lost 4 bases and 4 bases, there was a span of 11 bases. This CDR3 comprises 13 residues. DNA of the CDR3: TGTGCCAGCAGCTCATCGGACGCTTACGAGCAGTACTTC. Translating it yields CASSSSDAYEQYF.

This clone was picked up a small number of times. The rearrangement links TRBV7-9 to TRBJ1-5; unclear D gene. The V end was cut by 3 bases, the J end by 5 bases, with 11 bases between. CDR3 length: 14 amino acids. The germline V gene has CDR1 SEHNR and CDR2 FQNEAQ (reference sequence). CDR3 sequence: CASSFDGGHQPQHF. DNA of the CDR3: TGTGCCAGCAGCTTTGACGGCGGTCATCAGCCCCAGCATTTT.

The chain recombines TRBV27 with TRBJ1-5; possible D gene TRBD1, 6 bases. The CDR3 runs 14 residues. Germline lookup yields CDR1 MNHEY and CDR2 SMNVEV (reference sequence). Between the trimmed V and J ends, which lost 6 bases and 3 bases, there was a span of 12 bases. The CDR3 spells CASRERGANQPQHF. The DNA for the CDR3 is TGTGCCAGCAGGGAACGGGGGGCCAATCAGCCCCAGCATTTT.

The chain has TRBV28 and TRBJ1-6; D remains unclear. The germline V and J ends were trimmed by 4 bases and 11 bases, with 21 bases remaining between them. This CDR3 has 16 residues. CDR1 is MDHEN, CDR2 SYDVKM, per germline. This CDR3 reads CASSSYSLYRGTPLHF. The CDR3 coding sequence is TGTGCCAGCAGTTCCTACAGTCTTTATCGGGGTACACCCCTCCACTTT. Based on the CDR3 plus reference TRBV28 and TRBJ1-6, the full variable domain is DVKVTQSSRYLVKRTGEKVFLECVQDMDHENMFWYRQDPGLGLRLIYFSYDVKMKEKGDIPEGYSVSREKKERFSLILESASTNQTSMYLCASSSYSLYRGTPLHFGNGTRLTVT.

V usage is TRBV3-1 (or the pseudogene TRBV3-2) and J usage is TRBJ2-7; weak D call: TRBD2 (5 bases). The CDR3 sequence is 15 residues long. Trimming left V 0 bases short and J 8 bases short, with 17 bases between. The V gene's germline CDR1 is LGHDT and CDR2 YNNKEL (reference sequence). The CDR3 nucleotides read TGTGCCAGCAGCCAAGATCTCGAGGGTATAGGGCAGCAGTACTTC. Translation gives CASSQDLEGIGQQYF.

The V gene is TRBV6-2 or TRBV6-3, the J gene TRBJ1-5; no firm D call. The V end lost 5 bases, the J end lost 2 bases, and 10 bases lay between the germline ends. This CDR3 contains 14 residues. Germline lookup yields CDR1 MNHEY and CDR2 SVGEGT. CDR3 coding DNA: TGTGCCAGCAGTCCCACTGGGGGCAATCAGCCCCAGCATTTT. Translated, it gives CASSPTGGNQPQHF.

This clone was recorded at least ten times. The V call is TRBV6-2 or TRBV6-3, the J call TRBJ2-7, with D possibly matching TRBD1 (6 bases). The V and J ends lost 2 bases and 5 bases respectively, with 13 bases between them. The CDR3 totals 14 residues. Germline values: CDR1 MNHEY, CDR2 SVGEGT. As DNA, the CDR3 is TGTGCCAGCAGTTACCAATACAGGGCCCACGAGCAGTACTTC. Its protein is CASSYQYRAHEQYF.

The count of this clone is one. This rearrangement joins TRBV30 to TRBJ2-7; maybe TRBD2 (6 bases). Trimming took 3 bases from V and 6 from J, leaving 15 bases between them. This CDR3 has 13 amino acids. Germline assignment: CDR1 GTSNPN and CDR2 SVGIG (reference sequence). CDR3 nucleotides: TGTGCCTGGAGCGCGGGGTATGATCGCGAGCAGTACTTC. Its translation is CAWSAGYDREQYF.

The genes are TRBV7-9 and TRBJ2-3; D is possibly TRBD1 or TRBD2 (5 bases each). The CDR3 sequence is 15 residues long. CDR1 SEHNR and CDR2 FQNEAQ come from the germline V gene (reference sequence). V was clipped by 6 bases and J by 3 bases, with 16 bases between them. The CDR3 sequence: CASSSPGPRTDTQYF. The DNA of the CDR3 is TGTGCCAGCAGTTCCCCGGGACCACGGACAGATACGCAGTATTTT.

Note on this clone: Being one base from a much bigger clone, this may be a read error. The J gene is TRBJ2-2, the V gene TRBV7-2, with 7 bases aligning to TRBD2. Looked up from germline, CDR1 is SGHTA and CDR2 is FQGNSA. V lost 3 bases to trimming and J lost 6 bases; unmatched junction nucleotides: 4. The CDR3 sequence is 14 residues long. The CDR3 nucleotides are TGTGCCAGCAGCTTGGGGGGGAAGGCCGGGGAGCTGTTTTTT. Residues: CASSLGGKAGELFF.

The genes are TRBV4-3 and TRBJ1-5; D is uncertain. The V gene lost 0 bases and the J gene lost 3 bases, with 9 bases spanning the gap. Germline CDR1 reads LGHNA; CDR2 reads YSLEER. This CDR3 spans 15 amino acids. The CDR3 spells CASSQDKRPNQPQHF. For the CDR3, the DNA is TGCGCCAGCAGCCAAGACAAAAGACCCAATCAGCCCCAGCATTTT.

V gene TRBV4-3 combines with J gene TRBJ2-1, with unresolved D. Germline loops: CDR1 LGHNA, CDR2 YSLEER. Between the trimmed V and J ends, which lost 0 bases and 0 bases, there was a span of 12 bases. The CDR3 is 17 amino acids. This chain's CDR3 is CASSQDIARSSYNEQFF. The DNA for the CDR3 is TGCGCCAGCAGCCAAGATATCGCACGGAGCTCCTACAATGAGCAGTTCTTC.

The chain employs TRBV6-1 and TRBJ1-6, with 9 bases fitting TRBD1. The CDR3 is 18 amino acids. Germline CDR1 reads MNHNS; CDR2 reads SASEGT. The junction had 12 bases not matched to a gene; V was cut back by 3 bases and J by 6 bases. CDR3 in amino acids: CASSDVDRGAPLNSPLHF. CDR3 DNA sequence: TGTGCCAGCAGTGACGTGGACAGGGGCGCTCCCCTTAATTCACCCCTCCACTTT.

This rearrangement joins TRBV18 to TRBJ2-7; 7 bases agree with TRBD1. V dropped 4 bases and J dropped 3; count of bases not matched to a gene: 3. CDR1 and CDR2 from the germline V gene are KGHSH and LQKENI. The CDR3 loop spans 13 amino acids. Here the CDR3 reads CASSLGDSYEQYF. The CDR3 nucleotides read TGTGCCAGCTCACTAGGGGACAGCTACGAGCAGTACTTC.

This chain joins TRBV12-2 and TRBJ1-1; the listed D gene, TRBD1, was not tested against the DNA. TRBV12-2 is a recognized pseudogene. CDR3 length equals 17 residues. CDR3 bases: TGTGCAAGTCGTCAACATCGGAAGAGACAGGGGGACACTGAAGCTTTCTTT. It yields the protein CASRQHRKRQGDTEAFF.

The gene calls are TRBV19 and TRBJ1-5; D may be TRBD1 (5 bases). V lost 3 bases to trimming and J lost 1 base, with 10 bases between them. This CDR3 comprises 15 residues. Per germline, CDR1 LNHDA and CDR2 SQIVND (reference sequence). The CDR3 DNA sequence: TGTGCCAGTAGTATGACCCGGACAAGCAATCAGCCCCAGCATTTT. Amino acid sequence: CASSMTRTSNQPQHF.

J is TRBJ2-3 and V is TRBV5-5; possibly TRBD1 for D (5 bases). V lost 1 base to trimming and J lost 1 base, with 10 bases between them. The germline V gene encodes CDR1 SGHKS and CDR2 YYEKEE (reference sequence). This CDR3 has 15 residues. CDR3 DNA sequence: TGTGCCAGCAGCTTGATAGGGGTGGGCACAGATACGCAGTATTTT. Its protein is CASSLIGVGTDTQYF.

J is TRBJ2-1 and V is TRBV9; 10 nucleotides align to TRBD2. Trimming at V came to 3 bases and at J to 3 bases, leaving 6 bases not matched to a gene. Germline loops: CDR1 SGDLS, CDR2 YYNGEE. This CDR3 region has 16 residues. The CDR3 region is CASSALAGVRYNEQFF. The CDR3 bases are TGTGCCAGCAGCGCCCTAGCGGGGGTGCGCTACAATGAGCAGTTCTTC.

CDR3 nucleotides: TGTGCCTGGAGTTTCCCTCGGGGACTCTGGGGCACCATATATTTT. Protein product: CAWSFPRGLWGTIYF. This chain joins TRBV30 and TRBJ1-3, with D perhaps matching TRBD1 (5 bases). V was cut by 2 bases and J by 9 bases, with 20 bases left in between. Germline V gives CDR1 GTSNPN, CDR2 SVGIG (reference sequence). CDR3 size: 15 residues.

This chain joins TRBV7-2 and TRBJ2-1; D unresolved. Trimming removed 10 bases from V and 7 bases from J, with 20 bases in between. From germline, CDR1 is SGHTA and CDR2 FQGNSA. The CDR3 is made up of 14 amino acids. This chain's CDR3 is CATPGSGSGNEQFF. CDR3 nucleotides: TGTGCCACCCCCGGTAGTGGGTCCGGTAATGAGCAGTTCTTC.

V usage is TRBV9 and J usage is TRBJ2-3; the match to TRBD1 covers 10 bases. There are 15 residues in the CDR3. The V and J ends lost 0 bases and 6 bases, in that order; junction bases with no gene match: 4. Looked up from germline, CDR1 is SGDLS and CDR2 is YYNGEE. The CDR3 region is CASSVGTGGFDTQYF. In DNA, the CDR3 is TGTGCCAGCAGCGTAGGGACAGGGGGATTCGATACGCAGTATTTT.